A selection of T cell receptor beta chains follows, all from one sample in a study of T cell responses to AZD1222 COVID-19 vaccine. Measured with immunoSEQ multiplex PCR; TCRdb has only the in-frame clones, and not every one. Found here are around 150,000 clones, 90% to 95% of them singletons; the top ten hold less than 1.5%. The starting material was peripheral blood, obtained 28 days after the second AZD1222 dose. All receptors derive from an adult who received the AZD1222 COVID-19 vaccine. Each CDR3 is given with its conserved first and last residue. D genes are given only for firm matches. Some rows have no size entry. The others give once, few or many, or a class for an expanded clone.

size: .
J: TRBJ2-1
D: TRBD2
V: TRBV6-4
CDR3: CASSDSLAGHNEQFF
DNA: TGTGCCAGCAGTGACTCTCTAGCGGGCCACAATGAGCAGTTCTTC

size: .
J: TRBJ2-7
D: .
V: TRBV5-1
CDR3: CASSFTGSSYEQYF
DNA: TGCGCCAGCAGTTTCACCGGGAGTTCCTACGAGCAGTACTTC

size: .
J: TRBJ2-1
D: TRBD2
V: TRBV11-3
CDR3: CASSSGQTSGGYNEQFF
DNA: TGTGCCAGCAGCTCAGGACAGACTAGCGGGGGTTACAATGAGCAGTTCTTC

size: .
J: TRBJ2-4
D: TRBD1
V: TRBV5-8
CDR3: CASSLGTGAKNIQYF
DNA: TGTGCCAGCAGCCTGGGGACAGGGGCTAAAAACATTCAGTACTTC

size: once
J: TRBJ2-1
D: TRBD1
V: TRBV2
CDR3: CASTLDRGDEQFF
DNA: TGTGCCAGCACCCTTGACAGGGGAGATGAGCAGTTCTTC

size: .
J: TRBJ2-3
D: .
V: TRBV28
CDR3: CATSLSGIPDTQYF
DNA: TGTGCCACCTCCCTCTCGGGAATCCCAGATACGCAGTATTTT

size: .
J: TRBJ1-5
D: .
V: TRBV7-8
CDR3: CASSHGDLVFLGETSQHF
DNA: TGTGCCAGCAGCCACGGAGATCTGGTTTTCTTGGGAGAGACGTCCCAGCATTTT

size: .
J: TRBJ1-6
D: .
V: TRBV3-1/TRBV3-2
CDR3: CASSQDFGRRPRRMESSYNSPLHF
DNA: TGTGCCAGCAGCCAAGATTTTGGCAGGCGGCCAAGACGAATGGAGAGCTCCTATAATTCACCCCTCCACTTT

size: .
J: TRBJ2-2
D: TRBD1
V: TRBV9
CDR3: CASTSGGTGELFF
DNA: TGTGCCAGCACCTCAGGGGGCACCGGGGAGCTGTTTTTT

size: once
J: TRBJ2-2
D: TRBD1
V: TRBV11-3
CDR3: CASSLDLRTGSNTGELFF
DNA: TGTGCCAGCAGCTTAGATCTCCGGACAGGGTCGAACACCGGGGAGCTGTTTTTT

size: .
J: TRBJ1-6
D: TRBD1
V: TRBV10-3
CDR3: CATQNGQGGGGYSPLHF
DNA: TGTGCCACCCAGAACGGACAGGGCGGTGGTGGATATTCACCCCTCCACTTT

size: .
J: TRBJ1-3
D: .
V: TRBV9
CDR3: CASSEHSTPGSVSGNTIYF
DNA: TGTGCCAGCAGCGAACATAGCACCCCAGGGAGCGTCTCTGGAAACACCATATATTTT

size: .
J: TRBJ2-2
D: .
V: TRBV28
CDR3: CASSFGTGELFF
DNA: TGTGCCAGCAGTTTCGGTACCGGGGAGCTGTTTTTT

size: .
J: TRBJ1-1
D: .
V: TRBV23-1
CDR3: CASSLQGEAFF
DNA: TGCGCCAGCAGTCTTCAGGGTGAAGCTTTCTTT

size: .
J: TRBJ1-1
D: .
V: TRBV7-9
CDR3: CASTLQAPNTEAFF
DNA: TGTGCCAGCACCTTACAGGCCCCGAACACTGAAGCTTTCTTT